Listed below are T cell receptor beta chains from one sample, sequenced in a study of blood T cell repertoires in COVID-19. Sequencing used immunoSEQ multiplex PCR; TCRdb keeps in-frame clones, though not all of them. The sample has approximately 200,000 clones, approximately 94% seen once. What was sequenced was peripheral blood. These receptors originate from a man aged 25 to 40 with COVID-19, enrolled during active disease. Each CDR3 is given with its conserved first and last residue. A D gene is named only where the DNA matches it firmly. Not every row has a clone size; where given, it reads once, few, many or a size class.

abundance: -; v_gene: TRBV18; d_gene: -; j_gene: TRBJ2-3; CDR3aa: CASSLPGVDTQYF; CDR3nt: TGTGCCAGCTCACTTCCCGGGGTCGATACGCAGTATTTT
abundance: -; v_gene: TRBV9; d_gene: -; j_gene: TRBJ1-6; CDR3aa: CASSLSDRGNSPLHF; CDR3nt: TGTGCCAGCAGCCTTTCCGACAGAGGTAATTCACCCCTCCACTTT
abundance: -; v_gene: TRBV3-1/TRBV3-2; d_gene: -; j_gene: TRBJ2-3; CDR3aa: CASSHSGVSDTQYF; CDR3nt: TGTGCCAGCAGCCACTCAGGGGTGTCAGATACGCAGTATTTT
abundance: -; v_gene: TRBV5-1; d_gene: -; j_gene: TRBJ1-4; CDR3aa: CASSSLRGREKLFF; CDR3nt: TGCGCCAGCAGCTCCCTGCGGGGCAGAGAAAAACTGTTTTTT
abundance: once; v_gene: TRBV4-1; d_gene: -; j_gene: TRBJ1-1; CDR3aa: CASSQGQMNTEAFF; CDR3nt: TGCGCCAGCAGCCAAGGACAGATGAACACTGAAGCTTTCTTT
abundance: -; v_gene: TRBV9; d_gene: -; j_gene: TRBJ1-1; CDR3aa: CASSAGIWTEAFF; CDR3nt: TGTGCCAGCAGCGCAGGGATTTGGACTGAAGCTTTCTTT
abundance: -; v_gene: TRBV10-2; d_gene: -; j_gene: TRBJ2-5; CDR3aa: CASSEPAGAKETQYF; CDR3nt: TGCGCCAGCAGTGAGCCTGCTGGGGCAAAAGAGACCCAGTACTTC
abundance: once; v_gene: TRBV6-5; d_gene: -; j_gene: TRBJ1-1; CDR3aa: CASSYSREGYSEAFF; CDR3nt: TGTGCCAGCAGTTACTCGCGGGAGGGTTATTCTGAAGCTTTCTTT
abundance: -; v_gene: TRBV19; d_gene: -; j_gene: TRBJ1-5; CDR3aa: CASSIVPGDQPQHF; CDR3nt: TGTGCCAGTAGTATAGTTCCAGGGGATCAGCCCCAGCATTTT
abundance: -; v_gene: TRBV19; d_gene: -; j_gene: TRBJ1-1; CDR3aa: CASGENTEAFF; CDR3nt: TGTGCCAGTGGAGAGAACACTGAAGCTTTCTTT
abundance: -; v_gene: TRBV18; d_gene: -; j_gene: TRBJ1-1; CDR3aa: CASSQGSDTEAFF; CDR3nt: TGTGCCAGCTCACAGGGGTCAGACACTGAAGCTTTCTTT
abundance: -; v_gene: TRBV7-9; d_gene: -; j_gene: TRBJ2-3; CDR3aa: CASSLVADRGDTQYF; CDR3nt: TGTGCCAGCAGCTTAGTGGCGGATAGGGGAGATACGCAGTATTTT
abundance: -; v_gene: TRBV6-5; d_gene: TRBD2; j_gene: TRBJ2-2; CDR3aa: CASRPAGGNTGELFF; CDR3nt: TGTGCCAGCAGGCCAGCGGGGGGGAACACCGGGGAGCTGTTTTTT
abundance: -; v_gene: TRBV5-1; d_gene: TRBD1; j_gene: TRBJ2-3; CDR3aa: CASSTRTGWADTQYF; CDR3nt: TGCGCCAGCAGCACCCGGACAGGGTGGGCAGATACGCAGTATTTT
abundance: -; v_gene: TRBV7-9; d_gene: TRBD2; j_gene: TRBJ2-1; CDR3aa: CASSLGGLAHEQFF; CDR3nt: TGTGCCAGCAGCTTAGGGGGACTAGCCCATGAGCAGTTCTTC
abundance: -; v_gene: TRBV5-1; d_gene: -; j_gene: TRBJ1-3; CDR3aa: CASSPTQTRNTIYF; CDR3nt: TGCGCCAGCAGCCCCACACAGACAAGAAACACCATATATTTT
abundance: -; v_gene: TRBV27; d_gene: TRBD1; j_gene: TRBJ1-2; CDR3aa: CASSHEPTGDYGYTF; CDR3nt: TGTGCCAGCAGTCACGAACCGACAGGGGACTATGGCTACACCTTC
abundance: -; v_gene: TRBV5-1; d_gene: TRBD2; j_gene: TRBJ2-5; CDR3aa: CASSRLGASGEETQYF; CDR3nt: TGCGCCAGCAGCAGGCTTGGGGCTAGCGGTGAAGAGACCCAGTACTTC
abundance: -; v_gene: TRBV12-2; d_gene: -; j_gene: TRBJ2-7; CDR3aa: CASRLVIGTDPYEQYF; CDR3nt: TGTGCAAGTCGCTTAGTGATAGGGACTGACCCCTACGAGCAGTACTTC
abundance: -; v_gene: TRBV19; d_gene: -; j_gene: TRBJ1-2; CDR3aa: CASSQYLLDYGYTF; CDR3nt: TGTGCCAGTAGCCAGTACCTGTTGGACTATGGCTACACCTTC
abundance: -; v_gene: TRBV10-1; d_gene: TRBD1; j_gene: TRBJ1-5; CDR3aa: CASSNRTGQNQPQHF; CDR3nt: TGCGCCAGCAGCAATAGGACAGGGCAAAATCAGCCCCAGCATTTT
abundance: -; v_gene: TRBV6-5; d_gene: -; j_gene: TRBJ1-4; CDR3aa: CASSYSWTEPEKLFF; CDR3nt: TGTGCCAGCAGTTACTCCTGGACAGAACCTGAAAAACTGTTTTTT
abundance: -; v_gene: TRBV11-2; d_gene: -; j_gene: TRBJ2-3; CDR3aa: CASSRDFDTDTQYF; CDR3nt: TGTGCCAGCAGCCGGGACTTCGACACAGATACGCAGTATTTT
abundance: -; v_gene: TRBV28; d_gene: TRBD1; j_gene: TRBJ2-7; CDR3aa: CASSPTGILYEQYF; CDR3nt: TGTGCCAGCAGCCCGACAGGGATCCTCTACGAGCAGTACTTC
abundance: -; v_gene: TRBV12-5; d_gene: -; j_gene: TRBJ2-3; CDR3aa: CASGPSGVGGDTQYF; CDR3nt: TGTGCTAGTGGCCCCAGCGGGGTAGGGGGAGATACGCAGTATTTT
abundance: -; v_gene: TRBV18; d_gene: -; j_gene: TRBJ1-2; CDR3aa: CASSPGSAPGGYTF; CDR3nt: TGTGCCAGCTCACCCGGCAGCGCGCCCGGAGGCTACACCTTC
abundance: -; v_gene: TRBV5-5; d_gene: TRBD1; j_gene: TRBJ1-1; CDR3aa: CASSSIWTGSMNTEAFF; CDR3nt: TGTGCCAGCAGCTCAATATGGACAGGGAGCATGAACACTGAAGCTTTCTTT
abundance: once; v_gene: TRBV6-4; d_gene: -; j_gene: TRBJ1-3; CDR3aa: CASRVIKDGNSGNTIYF; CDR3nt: TGTGCCAGCAGAGTCATAAAGGACGGGAACTCTGGAAACACCATATATTTT
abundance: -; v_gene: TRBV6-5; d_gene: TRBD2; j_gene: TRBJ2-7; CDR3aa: CASRETSGGYEQYF; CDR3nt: TGTGCCAGCAGGGAGACTAGCGGGGGGTACGAGCAGTACTTC
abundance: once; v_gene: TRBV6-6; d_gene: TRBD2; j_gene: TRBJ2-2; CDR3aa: CASRVAGGSAGELFF; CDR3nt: TGTGCCAGCAGAGTAGCGGGGGGGTCTGCCGGGGAGCTGTTTTTT
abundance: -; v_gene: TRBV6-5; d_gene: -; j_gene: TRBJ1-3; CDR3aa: CASSLDSPGNTIYF; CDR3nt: TGTGCCAGCAGCCTGGACAGCCCTGGAAACACCATATATTTT
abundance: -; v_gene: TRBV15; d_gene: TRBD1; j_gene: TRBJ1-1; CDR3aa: CATSRGPSGQGNTEAFF; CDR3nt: TGTGCCACCAGCAGAGGTCCTTCGGGACAGGGGAACACTGAAGCTTTCTTT
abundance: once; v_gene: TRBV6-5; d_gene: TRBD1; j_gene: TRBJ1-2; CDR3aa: CASSSTGAFTPYGYTF; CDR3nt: TGTGCCAGCAGTTCAACAGGGGCGTTTACGCCTTATGGCTACACCTTC
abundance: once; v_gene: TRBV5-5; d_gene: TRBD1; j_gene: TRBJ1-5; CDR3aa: CASSFVSGGRSSQPQHF; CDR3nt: TGTGCCAGCAGCTTCGTCTCAGGGGGCAGATCCAGTCAGCCCCAGCATTTT
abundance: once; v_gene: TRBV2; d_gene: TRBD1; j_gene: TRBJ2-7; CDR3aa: CASSADRGLDEQYF; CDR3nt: TGTGCCAGCAGTGCCGACAGGGGGCTCGACGAGCAGTACTTC
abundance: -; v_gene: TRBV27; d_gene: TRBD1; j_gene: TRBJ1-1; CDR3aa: CASSRDRGRRTEAFF; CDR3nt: TGTGCCAGCAGCCGGGACAGGGGGCGCCGGACTGAAGCTTTCTTT
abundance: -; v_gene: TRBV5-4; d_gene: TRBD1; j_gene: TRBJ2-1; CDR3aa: CASSLRDRPYNEQFF; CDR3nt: TGTGCCAGCAGCTTGCGGGACAGGCCTTACAATGAGCAGTTCTTC
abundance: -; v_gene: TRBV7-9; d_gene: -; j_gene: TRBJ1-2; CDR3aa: CASSLVTGASGYTF; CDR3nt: TGTGCCAGCAGCTTAGTGACAGGAGCCAGTGGCTACACCTTC
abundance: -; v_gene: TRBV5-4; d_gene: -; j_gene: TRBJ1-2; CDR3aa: CASSLRAGQANYGYTF; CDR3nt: TGTGCCAGCAGCTTGAGGGCAGGGCAAGCGAACTATGGCTACACCTTC
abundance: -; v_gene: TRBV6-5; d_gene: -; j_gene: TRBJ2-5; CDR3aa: CATADYEETQYF; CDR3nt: TGTGCCACAGCGGACTACGAGGAGACCCAGTACTTC
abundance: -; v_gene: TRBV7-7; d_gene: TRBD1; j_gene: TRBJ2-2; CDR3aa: CASSLTLGTENTGELFF; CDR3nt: TGTGCCAGCAGCTTAACCCTTGGGACAGAGAACACCGGGGAGCTGTTTTTT
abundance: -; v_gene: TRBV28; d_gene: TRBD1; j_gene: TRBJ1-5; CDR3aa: CASSGTGGFGNQPQHF; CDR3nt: TGTGCCAGCAGTGGGACAGGGGGCTTTGGCAATCAGCCCCAGCATTTT
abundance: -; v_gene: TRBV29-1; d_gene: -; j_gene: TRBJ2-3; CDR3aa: CSPLRIAEYTDTQYF; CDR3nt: TGCAGCCCCTTGAGGATAGCGGAATACACAGATACGCAGTATTTT
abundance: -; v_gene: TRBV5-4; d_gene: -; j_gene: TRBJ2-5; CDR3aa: CASSSGTEQETQYF; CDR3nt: TGTGCCAGCAGCTCCGGGACTGAACAAGAGACCCAGTACTTC
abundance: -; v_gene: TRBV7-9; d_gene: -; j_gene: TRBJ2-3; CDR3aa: CASSFSLSTDTQYF; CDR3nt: TGTGCCAGCAGTTTCAGTCTTAGCACAGATACGCAGTATTTT
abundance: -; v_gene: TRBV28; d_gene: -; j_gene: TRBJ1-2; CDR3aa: CASSLWGQTNYGYTF; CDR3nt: TGTGCCAGCAGTTTATGGGGCCAAACTAACTATGGCTACACCTTC
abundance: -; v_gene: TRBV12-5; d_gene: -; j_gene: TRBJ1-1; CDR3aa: CASGPGQGAFF; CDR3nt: TGTGCTAGTGGTCCCGGCCAGGGGGCTTTCTTT
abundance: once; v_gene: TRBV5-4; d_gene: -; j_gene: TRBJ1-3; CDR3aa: CASSLQGGNTIYF; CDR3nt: TGTGCCAGCAGCTTGCAGGGAGGAAACACCATATATTTT
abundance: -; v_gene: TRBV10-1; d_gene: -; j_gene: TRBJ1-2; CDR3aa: CASSVQGTDGYTF; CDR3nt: TGCGCCAGCAGTGTACAGGGTACGGATGGCTACACCTTC
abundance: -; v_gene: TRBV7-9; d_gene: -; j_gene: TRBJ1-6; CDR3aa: CASSLMANSPLHF; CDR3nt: TGTGCCAGCAGCTTAATGGCTAATTCACCCCTCCACTTT
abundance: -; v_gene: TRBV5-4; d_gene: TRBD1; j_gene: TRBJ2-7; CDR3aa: CASSGPGQLSSYEQYF; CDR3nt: TGTGCCAGCAGCGGACCGGGACAGCTTAGCTCCTACGAGCAGTACTTC
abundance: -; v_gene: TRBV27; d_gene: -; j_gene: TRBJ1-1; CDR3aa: CASRVAALRMNTEAFF; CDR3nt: TGTGCCAGCAGAGTCGCGGCGTTAAGAATGAACACTGAAGCTTTCTTT
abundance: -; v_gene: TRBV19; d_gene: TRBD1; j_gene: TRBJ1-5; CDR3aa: CASSKGEDRGRDQPQHF; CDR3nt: TGTGCCAGTAGTAAGGGGGAAGACAGGGGGCGCGATCAGCCCCAGCATTTT
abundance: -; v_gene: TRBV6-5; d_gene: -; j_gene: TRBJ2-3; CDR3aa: CASTQGNTDTQYF; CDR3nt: TGTGCCAGCACCCAGGGTAACACAGATACGCAGTATTTT